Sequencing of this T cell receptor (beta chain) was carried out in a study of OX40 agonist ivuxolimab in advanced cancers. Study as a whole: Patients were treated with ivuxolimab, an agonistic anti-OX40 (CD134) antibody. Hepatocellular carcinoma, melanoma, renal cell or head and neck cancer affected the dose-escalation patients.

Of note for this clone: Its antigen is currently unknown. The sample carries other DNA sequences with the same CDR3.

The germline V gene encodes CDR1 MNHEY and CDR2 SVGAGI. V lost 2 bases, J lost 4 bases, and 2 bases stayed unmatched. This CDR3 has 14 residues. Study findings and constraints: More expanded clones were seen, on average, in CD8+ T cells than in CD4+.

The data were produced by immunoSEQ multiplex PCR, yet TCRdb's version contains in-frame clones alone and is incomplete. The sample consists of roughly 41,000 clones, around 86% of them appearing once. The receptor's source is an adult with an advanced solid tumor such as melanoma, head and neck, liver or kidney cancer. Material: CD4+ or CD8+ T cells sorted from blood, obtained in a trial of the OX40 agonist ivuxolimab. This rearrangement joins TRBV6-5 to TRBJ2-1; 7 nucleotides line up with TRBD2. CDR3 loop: CASSYSGDYNEQFF. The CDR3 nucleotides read TGTGCCAGCAGTTACAGCGGGGATTACAATGAGCAGTTCTTC.